This T cell receptor (beta chain) was sequenced in a study of regulatory T cells in long-lasting Graves disease. Building the TCR beta libraries relied on iRepertoire HTBI primers, and CDR3 regions underwent Arm-PCR. TCRdb passed the multiplex PCR reads through MiXCR, listing each CDR3 protein once. The sample lists 400,000 to 500,000 distinct CDR3 sequences; 14% were seen once. In germline, CDR1 is LGHDT, CDR2 YNNKEL (reference sequence). Trimming stripped 1 base from V and 3 bases from J, with 11 bases between. The CDR3 has 15 amino acids. This clonotype was seen repeatedly, ten times or more. Time point given: newly diagnosed GD, antithyroid drugs for less than 3 months. Extracted PBMC RNA gave rise to the TCR library. Graves' disease was diagnosed by American Thyroid Association guidelines. These data also formed part of another study, on T cells in Graves' hyperthyroidism and ophthalmopathy.

The sample here was peripheral blood mononuclear cells (PBMCs), taken at new diagnosis, from a patient treated with antithyroid drugs. This TCR derives from a woman between 45 and 65 years old with Graves disease. The chain is built from TRBV3-1 and TRBJ2-3, with D tentatively TRBD2 (6 bases). The CDR3 nucleotides are TGTGCCAGCAGCCAAGGCCTAGCGACGACAGATACGCAGTATTTT. Protein sequence: CASSQGLATTDTQYF.